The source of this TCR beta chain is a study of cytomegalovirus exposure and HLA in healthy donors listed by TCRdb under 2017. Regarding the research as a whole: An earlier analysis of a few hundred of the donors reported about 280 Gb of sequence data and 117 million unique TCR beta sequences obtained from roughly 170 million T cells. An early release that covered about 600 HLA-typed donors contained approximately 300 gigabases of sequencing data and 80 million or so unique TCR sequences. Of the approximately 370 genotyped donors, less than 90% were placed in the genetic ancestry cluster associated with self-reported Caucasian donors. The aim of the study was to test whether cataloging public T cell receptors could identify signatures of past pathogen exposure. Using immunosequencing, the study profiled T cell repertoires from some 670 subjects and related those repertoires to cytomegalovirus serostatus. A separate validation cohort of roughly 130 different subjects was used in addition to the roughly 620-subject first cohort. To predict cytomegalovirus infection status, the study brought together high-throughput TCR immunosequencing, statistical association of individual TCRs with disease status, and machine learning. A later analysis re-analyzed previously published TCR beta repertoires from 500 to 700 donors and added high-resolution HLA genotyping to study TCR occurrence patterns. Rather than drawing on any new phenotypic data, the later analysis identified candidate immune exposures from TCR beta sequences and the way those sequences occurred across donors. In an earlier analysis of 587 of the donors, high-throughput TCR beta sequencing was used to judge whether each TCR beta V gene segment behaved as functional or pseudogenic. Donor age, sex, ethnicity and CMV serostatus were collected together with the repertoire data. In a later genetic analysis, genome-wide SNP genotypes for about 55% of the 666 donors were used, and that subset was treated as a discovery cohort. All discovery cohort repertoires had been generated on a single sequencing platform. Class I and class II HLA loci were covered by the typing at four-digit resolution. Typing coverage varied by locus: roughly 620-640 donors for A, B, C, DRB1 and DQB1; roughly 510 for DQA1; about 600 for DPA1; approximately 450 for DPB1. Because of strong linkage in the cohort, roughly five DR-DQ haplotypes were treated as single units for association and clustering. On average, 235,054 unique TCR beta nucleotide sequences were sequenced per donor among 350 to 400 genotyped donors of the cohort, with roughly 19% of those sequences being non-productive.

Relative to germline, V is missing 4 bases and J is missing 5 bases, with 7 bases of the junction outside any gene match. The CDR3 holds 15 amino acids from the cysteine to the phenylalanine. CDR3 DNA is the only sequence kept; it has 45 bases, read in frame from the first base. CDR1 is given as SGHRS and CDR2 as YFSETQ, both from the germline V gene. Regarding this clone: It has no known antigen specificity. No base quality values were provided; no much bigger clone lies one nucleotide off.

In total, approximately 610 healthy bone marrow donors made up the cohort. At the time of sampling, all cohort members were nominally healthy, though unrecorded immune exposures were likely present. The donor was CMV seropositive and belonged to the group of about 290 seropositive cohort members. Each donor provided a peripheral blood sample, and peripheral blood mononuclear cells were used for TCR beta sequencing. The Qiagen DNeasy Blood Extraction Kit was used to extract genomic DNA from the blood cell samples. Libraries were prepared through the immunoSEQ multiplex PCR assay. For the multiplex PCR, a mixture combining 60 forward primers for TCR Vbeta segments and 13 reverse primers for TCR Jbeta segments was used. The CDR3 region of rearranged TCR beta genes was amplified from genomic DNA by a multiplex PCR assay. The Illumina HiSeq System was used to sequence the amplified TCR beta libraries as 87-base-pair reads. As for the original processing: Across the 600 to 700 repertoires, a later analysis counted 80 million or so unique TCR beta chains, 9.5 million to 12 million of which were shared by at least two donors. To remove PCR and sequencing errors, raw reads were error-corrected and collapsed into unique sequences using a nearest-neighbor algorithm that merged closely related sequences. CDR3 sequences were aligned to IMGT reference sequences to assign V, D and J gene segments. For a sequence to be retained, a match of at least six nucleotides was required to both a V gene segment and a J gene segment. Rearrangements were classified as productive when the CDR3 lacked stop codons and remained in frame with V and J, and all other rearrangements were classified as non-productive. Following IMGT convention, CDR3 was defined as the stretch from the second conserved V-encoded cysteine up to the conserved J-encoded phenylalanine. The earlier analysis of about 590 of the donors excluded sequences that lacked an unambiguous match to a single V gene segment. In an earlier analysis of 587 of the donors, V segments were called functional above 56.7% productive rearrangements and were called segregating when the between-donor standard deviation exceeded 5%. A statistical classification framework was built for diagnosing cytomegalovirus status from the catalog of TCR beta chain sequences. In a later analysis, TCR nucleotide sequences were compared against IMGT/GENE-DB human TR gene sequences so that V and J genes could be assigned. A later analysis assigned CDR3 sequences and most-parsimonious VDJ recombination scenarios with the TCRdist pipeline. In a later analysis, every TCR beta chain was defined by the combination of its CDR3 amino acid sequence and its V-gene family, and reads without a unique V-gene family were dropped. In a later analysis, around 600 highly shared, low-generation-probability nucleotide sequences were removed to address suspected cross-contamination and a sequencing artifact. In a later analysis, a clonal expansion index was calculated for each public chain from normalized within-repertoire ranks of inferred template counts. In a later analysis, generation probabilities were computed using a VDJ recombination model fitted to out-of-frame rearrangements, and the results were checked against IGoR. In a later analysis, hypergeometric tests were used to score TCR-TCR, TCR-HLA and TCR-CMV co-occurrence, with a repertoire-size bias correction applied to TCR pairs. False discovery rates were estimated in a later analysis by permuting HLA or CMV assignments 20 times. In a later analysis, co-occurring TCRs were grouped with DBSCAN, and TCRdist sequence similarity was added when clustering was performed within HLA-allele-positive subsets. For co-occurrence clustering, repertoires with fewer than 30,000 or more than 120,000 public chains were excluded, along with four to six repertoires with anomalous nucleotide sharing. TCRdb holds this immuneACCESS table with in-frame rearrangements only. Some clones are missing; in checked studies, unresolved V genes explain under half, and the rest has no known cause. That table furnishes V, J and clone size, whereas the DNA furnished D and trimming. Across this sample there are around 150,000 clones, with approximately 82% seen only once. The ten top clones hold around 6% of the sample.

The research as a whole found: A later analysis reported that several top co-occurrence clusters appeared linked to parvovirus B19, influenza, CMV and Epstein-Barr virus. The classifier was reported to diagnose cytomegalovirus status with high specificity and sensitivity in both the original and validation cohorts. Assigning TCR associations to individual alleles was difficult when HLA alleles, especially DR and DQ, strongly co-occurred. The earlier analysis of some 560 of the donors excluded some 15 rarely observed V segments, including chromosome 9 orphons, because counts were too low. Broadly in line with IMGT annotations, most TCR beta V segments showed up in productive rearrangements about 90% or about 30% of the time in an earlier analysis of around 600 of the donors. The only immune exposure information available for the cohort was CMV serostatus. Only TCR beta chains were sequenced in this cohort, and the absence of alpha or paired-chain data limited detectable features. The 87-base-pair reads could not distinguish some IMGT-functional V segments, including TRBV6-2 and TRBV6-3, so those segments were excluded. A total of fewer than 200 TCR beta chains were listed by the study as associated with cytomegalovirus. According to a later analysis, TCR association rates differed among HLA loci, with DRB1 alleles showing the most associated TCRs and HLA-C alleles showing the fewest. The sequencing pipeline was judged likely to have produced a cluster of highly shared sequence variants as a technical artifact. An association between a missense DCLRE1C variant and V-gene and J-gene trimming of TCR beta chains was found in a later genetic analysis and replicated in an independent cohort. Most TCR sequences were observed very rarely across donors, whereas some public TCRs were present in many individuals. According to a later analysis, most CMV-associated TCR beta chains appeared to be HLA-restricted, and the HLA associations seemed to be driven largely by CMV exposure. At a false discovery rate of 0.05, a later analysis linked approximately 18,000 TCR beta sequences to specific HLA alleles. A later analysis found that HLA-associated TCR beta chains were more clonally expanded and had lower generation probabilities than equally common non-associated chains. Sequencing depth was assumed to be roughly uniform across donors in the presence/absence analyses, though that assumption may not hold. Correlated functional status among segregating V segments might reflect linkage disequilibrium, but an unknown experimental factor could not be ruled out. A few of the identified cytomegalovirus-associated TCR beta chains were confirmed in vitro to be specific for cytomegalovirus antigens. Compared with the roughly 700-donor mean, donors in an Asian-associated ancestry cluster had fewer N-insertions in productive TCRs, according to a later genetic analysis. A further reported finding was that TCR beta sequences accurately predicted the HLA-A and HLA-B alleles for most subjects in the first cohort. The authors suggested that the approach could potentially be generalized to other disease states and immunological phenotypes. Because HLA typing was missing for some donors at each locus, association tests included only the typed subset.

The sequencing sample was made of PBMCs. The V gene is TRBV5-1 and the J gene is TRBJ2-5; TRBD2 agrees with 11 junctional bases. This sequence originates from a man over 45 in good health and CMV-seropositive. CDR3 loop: CASSITSGGGETQYF. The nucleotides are TGCGCCAGCAGCATAACTAGCGGGGGTGGGGAGACCCAGTACTTC.